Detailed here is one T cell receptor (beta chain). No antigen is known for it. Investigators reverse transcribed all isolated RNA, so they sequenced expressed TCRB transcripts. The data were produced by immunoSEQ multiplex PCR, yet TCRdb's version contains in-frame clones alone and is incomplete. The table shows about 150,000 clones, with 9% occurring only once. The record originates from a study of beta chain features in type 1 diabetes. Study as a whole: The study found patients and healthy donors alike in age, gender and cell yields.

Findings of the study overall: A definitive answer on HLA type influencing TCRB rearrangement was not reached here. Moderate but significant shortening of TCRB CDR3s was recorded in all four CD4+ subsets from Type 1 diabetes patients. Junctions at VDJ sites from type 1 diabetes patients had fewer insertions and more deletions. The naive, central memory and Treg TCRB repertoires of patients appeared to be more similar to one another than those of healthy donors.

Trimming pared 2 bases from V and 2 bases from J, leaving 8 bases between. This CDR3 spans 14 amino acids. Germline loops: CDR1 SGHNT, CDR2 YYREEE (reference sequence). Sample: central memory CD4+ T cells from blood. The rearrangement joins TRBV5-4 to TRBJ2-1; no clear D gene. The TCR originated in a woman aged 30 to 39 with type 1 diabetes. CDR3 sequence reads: CASSFTSAYNEQFF. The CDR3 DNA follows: TGTGCCAGCAGCTTTACGTCAGCCTACAATGAGCAGTTCTTC.